The source of this T cell receptor beta chain is a study of regulatory T cells in long-lasting Graves disease. Time point denoted: newly diagnosed GD, antithyroid drugs for less than 3 months. RNA extracted from PBMCs served as the sequencing template. The CDR3 has 18 residues. V was pared by 2 bases and J by 1 base, with 7 bases of the junction left unmatched. Germline loops: CDR1 MNHEY, CDR2 SVGAGI. Combining iRepertoire HTBI primers with Arm-PCR of CDR3 regions, the authors built TCR beta libraries. Each CDR3 protein is one row after TCRdb ran MiXCR on the multiplex PCR reads. This sample has fewer than 450,000 distinct CDR3 sequences, with over 12% found just once. These data are also associated with another study on T cells in Graves' hyperthyroidism and ophthalmopathy.

This TCR came from a woman between 40 and 50 years old with Graves disease. The V and J genes are TRBV6-5 and TRBJ1-3; 11 nucleotides align to TRBD1. The specimen was peripheral blood mononuclear cells (PBMCs), collected at new diagnosis, from a patient treated with antithyroid drugs. The CDR3 reads CASSYRPGTGGSGNTIYF. The CDR3 nucleotides read TGTGCCAGCAGTTACCGGCCCGGGACAGGGGGTTCTGGAAACACCATATATTTT.